This is a list of T cell receptor beta chains from one sample in a study of CD8+ T cells in alopecia areata. Some clones are missing from TCRdb's copy, which holds only in-frame ones; the method was immunoSEQ multiplex PCR. The top ten clones hold 5% to 7% of a sample with 120,000 or so clones, roughly 55% of them seen once. The sequencing here drew on CD4+ T cells sorted from blood, taken at week 4, from a patient treated with tofacitinib. The receptor source for this set is a human donor with alopecia areata. The CDR3 runs from the conserved cysteine through the conserved F or W. D genes are given only for firm matches. Only part of the rows carry a size: once, few, many, or a class if the clone is expanded.

>TRBD1|TRBJ2-5|.|TRBV30
CAWSVTGGRETQYF
TGTGCCTGGAGTGTAACAGGGGGCAGAGAGACCCAGTACTTC
>.|TRBJ2-7|few|TRBV10-3
CAIAKSGDKYEQYF
TGTGCCATCGCTAAATCGGGGGATAAATACGAGCAGTACTTC
>.|TRBJ1-1|.|TRBV2
CASSGPRGTEAFF
TGTGCCAGCAGTGGCCCCCGGGGCACTGAAGCTTTCTTT
>TRBD1|TRBJ2-7|once|TRBV27
CASSLSGTAAYEQYF
TGTGCCAGCAGTTTATCTGGGACAGCGGCCTACGAGCAGTACTTC
>.|TRBJ2-1|few|TRBV11-1
CASSSDKRPYNEQFF
TGTGCCAGCAGCTCGGATAAGCGGCCCTACAATGAGCAGTTCTTC
>.|TRBJ2-1|.|TRBV7-2
CASSLVREYNEQFF
TGTGCCAGCAGCTTAGTCCGGGAGTACAATGAGCAGTTCTTC
>TRBD2|TRBJ2-3|.|TRBV7-3
CASSLAGTSGGTDTQYF
TGTGCCAGCAGCTTAGCCGGGACTAGCGGGGGCACAGATACGCAGTATTTT
>TRBD1|TRBJ2-7|.|TRBV29-1
CSATARDRGEQYF
TGCAGCGCTACGGCTCGGGACAGGGGCGAGCAGTACTTC
>.|TRBJ2-2|.|TRBV29-1
CSVDWRGTGELFF
TGCAGCGTTGATTGGCGGGGTACCGGGGAGCTGTTTTTT
>.|TRBJ2-7|.|TRBV7-2
CASSLVHAYEQYF
TGTGCCAGCAGCCTCGTTCACGCCTACGAGCAGTACTTC
>TRBD1|TRBJ2-6|.|TRBV18
CASSPPGRRQGGANVLTF
TGTGCCAGCTCACCACCGGGCAGAAGACAGGGGGGGGCCAACGTCCTGACTTTC
>.|TRBJ2-3|.|TRBV4-3
CASSQGGLSTDTQYF
TGCGCCAGCAGCCAAGGAGGTCTCTCCACAGATACGCAGTATTTT
>.|TRBJ2-6|.|TRBV7-2
CASSQTGANVLTF
TGTGCCAGCAGCCAGACTGGGGCCAACGTCCTGACTTTC
>.|TRBJ1-1|.|TRBV2
CASSEGIRQEAFF
TGTGCCAGCAGTGAAGGAATTCGCCAGGAAGCTTTCTTT
>.|TRBJ1-1|.|TRBV30
CAGSRGKGTEAFF
TGTGCAGGTTCAAGGGGGAAGGGGACTGAAGCTTTCTTT
>TRBD2|TRBJ2-7|.|TRBV7-2
CASSFQREGRWDQQYF
TGTGCCAGCAGCTTCCAGCGGGAGGGCCGATGGGATCAGCAGTACTTC
>TRBD1|TRBJ2-3|.|TRBV29-1
CSVEIWDRESTDTQYF
TGCAGCGTTGAAATATGGGACAGGGAATCTACAGATACGCAGTATTTT
>.|TRBJ1-6|.|TRBV9
CASSVGNGRNSPLHF
TGTGCCAGCAGCGTAGGTAACGGCAGAAATTCACCCCTCCACTTT
>.|TRBJ2-3|.|TRBV9
CASSASTDTQYF
TGTGCCAGCAGCGCTAGCACAGATACGCAGTATTTT
>.|TRBJ2-1|.|TRBV29-1
CSVEDQGRNEQFF
TGCAGCGTTGAAGATCAAGGGAGGAATGAGCAGTTCTTC
>.|TRBJ2-3|few|TRBV11-1
CASSPGTTLVDTQYF
TGTGCCAGCAGCCCCGGGACCACCTTAGTGGATACGCAGTATTTT
>TRBD2|TRBJ2-7|.|TRBV29-1
CSVGTSGGAGIYEQYF
TGCAGCGTTGGGACTAGCGGGGGAGCTGGGATATACGAGCAGTACTTC
>.|TRBJ2-5|.|TRBV25-1
CASSHRTPPETQYF
TGTGCCAGCAGTCATAGGACACCCCCAGAGACCCAGTACTTC
>.|TRBJ2-2|.|TRBV25-1
CASRVAGVTGELFF
TGTGCCAGCAGGGTGGCAGGCGTCACCGGGGAGCTGTTTTTT
>.|TRBJ2-5|.|TRBV7-2
CASSLNRVQETQYF
TGTGCCAGCAGCTTAAACAGGGTACAAGAGACCCAGTACTTC
>.|TRBJ2-5|.|TRBV25-1
CASSESGQIKETQYF
TGTGCCAGCAGTGAATCCGGACAAATTAAAGAGACCCAGTACTTC
>.|TRBJ2-7|few|TRBV29-1
CSAGRTGGSYEQYF
TGCAGCGCTGGGCGAACCGGGGGCTCCTACGAGCAGTACTTC
>TRBD2|TRBJ2-5|.|TRBV10-3
CAITSGTSGPSETQYF
TGTGCCATCACCTCCGGGACTAGCGGGCCATCGGAGACCCAGTACTTC
>.|TRBJ2-5|.|TRBV30
CAWSEGTQETQYF
TGTGCCTGGTCGGAGGGGACCCAAGAGACCCAGTACTTC
>TRBD1|TRBJ2-4|.|TRBV15
CATSRRQGVIAKNIQYF
TGTGCCACCAGCAGAAGACAGGGGGTAATAGCCAAAAACATTCAGTACTTC
>TRBD2|TRBJ2-4|few|TRBV27
CASRSGGAGKNIQYF
TGTGCCAGCAGGTCCGGGGGGGCAGGCAAAAACATTCAGTACTTC
>TRBD1|TRBJ2-7|.|TRBV27
CASSSETGADEQYF
TGTGCCAGCAGTTCGGAGACAGGGGCGGATGAGCAGTACTTC
>TRBD1|TRBJ1-1|.|TRBV7-2
CASSQRTQGGTEAFF
TGTGCCAGCAGCCAACGTACACAGGGGGGGACTGAAGCTTTCTTT
>.|TRBJ1-1|.|TRBV7-9
CASSLIRGFMNTEAFF
TGTGCCAGCAGCTTAATCCGGGGGTTCATGAACACTGAAGCTTTCTTT
>.|TRBJ2-2|once|TRBV2
CASSWEAQGAGELFF
TGTGCCAGCAGTTGGGAAGCCCAAGGTGCCGGGGAGCTGTTTTTT
>.|TRBJ2-3|.|TRBV28
CASSFIRADTQYF
TGTGCCAGCAGTTTTATCAGGGCAGATACGCAGTATTTT
>.|TRBJ1-4|.|TRBV30
CAWGPISNEKLFF
TGTGCCTGGGGACCTATCAGTAATGAAAAACTGTTTTTT
>.|TRBJ2-3|few|TRBV29-1
CSVSVDSTTDTQYF
TGCAGCGTCTCCGTGGACAGTACTACAGATACGCAGTATTTT
>TRBD2|TRBJ2-1|many|TRBV7-2
CASSGGGRAYNEQFF
TGTGCCAGCAGCGGAGGCGGGAGGGCCTACAATGAGCAGTTCTTC
>.|TRBJ2-5|once|TRBV13
CASSSFRGAETQYF
TGTGCCAGCAGCTCGTTCAGGGGGGCAGAGACCCAGTACTTC
>.|TRBJ2-3|.|TRBV4-2
CASSLNTDTQYF
TGTGCCAGCAGCCTAAATACAGATACGCAGTATTTT
>TRBD1|TRBJ2-7|.|TRBV29-1
CSVGGTGSGEQYF
TGCAGCGTTGGAGGGACAGGATCTGGCGAGCAGTACTTC
>.|TRBJ1-1|.|TRBV29-1
CSVVGDSERAFF
TGCAGCGTTGTAGGTGACAGCGAGCGAGCTTTCTTT
>.|TRBJ1-5|.|TRBV30
CAWSRGTSNQPQHF
TGTGCCTGGAGTAGGGGGACTAGCAATCAGCCCCAGCATTTT
>.|TRBJ1-2|.|TRBV19
CASSSLPRDRNYGYTF
TGTGCCAGTAGTAGCCTACCCCGGGACCGGAACTATGGCTACACCTTC
>.|TRBJ1-5|once|TRBV7-2
CASSPRSGAGNQPQHF
TGTGCCAGCAGCCCACGGTCAGGGGCGGGCAATCAGCCCCAGCATTTT
>TRBD1|TRBJ1-6|.|TRBV6-6
CASSYSRDRNSPLHF
TGTGCCAGCAGTTACTCCCGGGACAGAAATTCACCCCTCCACTTT
>TRBD2|TRBJ2-1|.|TRBV5-1
CASSFLADYNEQFF
TGCGCCAGCAGCTTCCTAGCGGATTACAATGAGCAGTTCTTC